This T cell receptor beta chain was recorded in a study of vaccination and CD4 T cells after COVID-19. About the research overall: Post-vaccine specimens were obtained a median around 79 days after dose two (range 14 to 241). Study-level points and caveats: For convalescent patients, 304 of the 307 vaccine-specific clones analyzed were classified as spike mono-reactive.

On this clonotype: Its antigen is not identified.

The V end was cut by 3 bases, the J end by 3 bases, with 15 bases between. The germline gives CDR1 LNHNV, CDR2 YYDKDF (reference sequence). This CDR3 spans 15 amino acids. Via MiXCR, TCRdb re-called the PCR reads, giving one row per CDR3 protein. The sample holds about 29,000 distinct CDR3 sequences, 50% seen once. This sample's time point: late sampling 161 to 241 days after vaccination in three convalescent patients. Sequenced here: CD4+ T cells from blood, sampled about 7 months after SARS-CoV-2 vaccination. The chain links TRBV15 to TRBJ2-7; tentative D call: TRBD2 (6 bases). This receptor was obtained from a human donor who had recovered from COVID-19. CDR3 DNA: TGTGCCACCAGCAGTCGGACGGGACTCATCTACGAGCAGTACTTC. Translated, it gives CATSSRTGLIYEQYF. The full variable domain, with the rest looked up from reference TRBV15 and TRBJ2-7, is DAMVIQNPRYQVTQFGKPVTLSCSQTLNHNVMYWYQQKSSQAPKLLFHYYDKDFNNEADTPDNFQSRRPNTSFCFLDIRSPGLGDTAMYLCATSSRTGLIYEQYFGPGTRLTVT.